These T cell receptor beta chains were read from a single sample in a study of blood T cell repertoires in COVID-19. Profiling relied on immunoSEQ multiplex PCR, and the TCRdb table lists in-frame clones only, not all of them. The sample includes some 48,000 clones, about 85% of them seen just once. Sequenced: peripheral blood. The receptors originated from a woman of 80 years or more in a cohort sampled during active or convalescent COVID-19. CDR3s include the opening cysteine and the closing phenylalanine or tryptophan. Each record gives: J gene, V gene, clone size, D gene, CDR3 DNA, CDR3 protein. A D gene is named only where the DNA matches it firmly. Rows give clone size only sometimes, using once, few, many, or a class for an expanded clone.

>TRBJ1-1|TRBV7-9|NA|NA
TGTGCCAGCAGCCAAGACAGAAACACTGAAGCTTTCTTT
CASSQDRNTEAFF
>TRBJ2-1|TRBV7-9|once|TRBD2
TGTGCCAGCAGCCAGCCGGGACTAGCGTCCAATGAGCAGTTCTTC
CASSQPGLASNEQFF
>TRBJ1-2|TRBV7-2|NA|TRBD1
TGTGCCAGCAGCCCTGGACAGGGGGGCCCCTATGGCTACACCTTC
CASSPGQGGPYGYTF
>TRBJ2-1|TRBV5-1|NA|TRBD1
TGCGCCAGCAGCGAGGGGGCCGGTGAGCAGTTCTTC
CASSEGAGEQFF
>TRBJ2-1|TRBV15|NA|NA
TGTGCCACCAGCATCGAGGGGGGGACCTACAATGAGCAGTTCTTC
CATSIEGGTYNEQFF
>TRBJ2-1|TRBV29-1|NA|NA
TGCAGCGTTGAAGATCCTTGGGGCCGCAATGAGCAGTTCTTC
CSVEDPWGRNEQFF
>TRBJ1-5|TRBV7-9|few|TRBD1
TGTGCCAGCAGCCGGGGACAGGGGGTGCGCAATCAGCCCCAGCATTTT
CASSRGQGVRNQPQHF
>TRBJ1-2|TRBV27|NA|TRBD1
TGTGCCAGCAGTTCAAGGACAGGGTACTATGGCTACACCTTC
CASSSRTGYYGYTF
>TRBJ1-2|TRBV29-1|NA|NA
TGCAGCGTTTCGGGACTCGCACTGGGCTATGGCTACACCTTC
CSVSGLALGYGYTF
>TRBJ2-7|TRBV11-2|NA|NA
TGTGCCAGCAGCCCCAAGGGGGGGTACTACGAGCAGTACTTC
CASSPKGGYYEQYF
>TRBJ2-2|TRBV30|once|TRBD2
TGTGCCTGGAGTAAACTAGCGGGGAAGCTGTTTTTT
CAWSKLAGKLFF
>TRBJ2-5|TRBV7-2|NA|TRBD2
TGTGCCAGCAGCTTAGACCCTTTTAGACTAGCGGGGATGGAGACCCAGTACTTC
CASSLDPFRLAGMETQYF
>TRBJ2-4|TRBV6-5|NA|TRBD1
TGTGCCAGCAATCCTCACCCGACAGGGGACATTCAGTACTTC
CASNPHPTGDIQYF
>TRBJ2-1|TRBV11-3|NA|NA
TGTGCCAGCAGCCCCTCCAGGATGGGTGAGCAGTTCTTC
CASSPSRMGEQFF
>TRBJ1-6|TRBV6-5|NA|NA
TGTGCCAGCAGAACAGGCGCCCCACATAATTCACCCCTCCACTTT
CASRTGAPHNSPLHF
>TRBJ1-1|TRBV9|NA|NA
TGTGCCAGCAGCGCACAGATCATTATGAACACTGAAGCTTTCTTT
CASSAQIIMNTEAFF
>TRBJ1-4|TRBV3-1/TRBV3-2|NA|NA
TGTGCCAGCAGCCAACTCCAGGGTAATGAAAAACTGTTTTTT
CASSQLQGNEKLFF
>TRBJ2-7|TRBV7-5|NA|NA
TGTGCCAGAAGCCCGGGACTAGCGGGAGCCTACGAGCAGTACTTC
CARSPGLAGAYEQYF
>TRBJ1-2|TRBV16|once|NA
TGTGCCAGCAGCTACGACAATACATATGGCTACACCTTC
CASSYDNTYGYTF
>TRBJ2-5|TRBV5-6|few|TRBD1
TGTGCCAGCAGCTTGGCTCTTACAGGGGGCAGTCGGGAGACCCAGTACTTC
CASSLALTGGSRETQYF
>TRBJ2-2|TRBV7-2|NA|TRBD2
TGTGCCAGCAGCCCGACGGGGGGGAACACCGGGGAGCTGTTTTTT
CASSPTGGNTGELFF
>TRBJ1-5|TRBV19|NA|TRBD1
TGTGCCAGTAGTCTTCAACCCGGGACAGGGAATCAGCCCCAGCATTTT
CASSLQPGTGNQPQHF
>TRBJ1-1|TRBV27|NA|NA
TGTGCCAGCAGTTTGGGGGGGGGCACTGAAGCTTTCTTT
CASSLGGGTEAFF
>TRBJ2-7|TRBV3-1/TRBV3-2|NA|TRBD2
TGTGCCAGCAGCCCGGGACTAGCGATCTACGAGCAGTACTTC
CASSPGLAIYEQYF
>TRBJ2-1|TRBV9|once|TRBD1
TGTGCCAGCAGCGTAGAACAGGGGGCTTACAATGAGCAGTTCTTC
CASSVEQGAYNEQFF
>TRBJ2-1|TRBV6-5|NA|TRBD2
TGTGCCAGCAGTTACAAGGCGCGGGAGGGCCCTAATGAGCAGTTCTTC
CASSYKAREGPNEQFF
>TRBJ1-5|TRBV6-5|NA|NA
TGTGCCAGCAGTTACAGGGGCCAGGGCACTCAGCCCCAGCATTTT
CASSYRGQGTQPQHF
>TRBJ2-7|TRBV5-4|NA|TRBD2
TGTGCCAGCAGCCCAAGCCGGACTAGCGGTACCTACGAGCAGTACTTC
CASSPSRTSGTYEQYF
>TRBJ1-3|TRBV25-1|NA|NA
TGTGCCAGCAGTGATGCGGGACGAAACACCATATATTTT
CASSDAGRNTIYF
>TRBJ1-1|TRBV6-5|NA|NA
TGTGCCAGCAGGGGCGGGCTGCTGCGGAACACTGAAGCTTTCTTT
CASRGGLLRNTEAFF
>TRBJ1-3|TRBV4-3|NA|NA
TGCGCCAGCAGCCAAGATCCGGCAGGACTCTCTGGAAACACCATATATTTT
CASSQDPAGLSGNTIYF
>TRBJ2-7|TRBV4-2|NA|NA
TGTGCCAGCAGCCCCAACGGGGTGGGGTACGAGCAGTACTTC
CASSPNGVGYEQYF
>TRBJ1-2|TRBV4-2|NA|TRBD1
TGTGCCAGCAGCCCGCAGGGGGCGCAATATGGCTACACCTTC
CASSPQGAQYGYTF
>TRBJ1-1|TRBV6-5|few|NA
TGTGCCAGCAGGTACCAGGGGAACACTGAAGCTTTCTTT
CASRYQGNTEAFF
>TRBJ2-4|TRBV5-4|NA|TRBD2
TGTGCCAGCAGCTTGGGAGGGAGGGGAGCCAAAAACATTCAGTACTTC
CASSLGGRGAKNIQYF
>TRBJ1-4|TRBV6-2/TRBV6-3|NA|NA
TGTGCCAGCAGTTACAGCCTCGGGGAGGCTAATGAAAAACTGTTTTTT
CASSYSLGEANEKLFF
>TRBJ1-1|TRBV18|NA|TRBD1
TGTGCCAGCTCACCGGACAGGGGCAGACTCGGAACTGAAGCTTTCTTT
CASSPDRGRLGTEAFF
>TRBJ1-6|TRBV30|NA|NA
TGTGCCTGGAGTACAGGGTCTAATTCACCCCTCCACTTT
CAWSTGSNSPLHF
>TRBJ2-7|TRBV21-1|NA|NA
TGTGCCAGCAGCAAACGGGGGGTAGCGGGAGTTCCTGGGCTCTACGAGCAGTACTTC
CASSKRGVAGVPGLYEQYF
>TRBJ1-2|TRBV12-3/TRBV12-4|NA|TRBD1
TGTGCCAGCAGACTCGACAGGGGGGGTAGCTACACCTTC
CASRLDRGGSYTF
>TRBJ1-2|TRBV5-1|few|NA
TGCGCCAGCAGCTTGCGGGGTGAAAACTATGGCTACACCTTC
CASSLRGENYGYTF
>TRBJ2-4|TRBV27|NA|TRBD1
TGTGCCAGCCCTCGAACCAGCCCGGACAGGGGGGCCTTTAGAGCCAAAAACATTCAGTACTTC
CASPRTSPDRGAFRAKNIQYF
>TRBJ1-2|TRBV29-1|few|TRBD1
TGCAGCGTTGAGCCCGGGACAGGGGTCGGCTACACCTTC
CSVEPGTGVGYTF
>TRBJ2-7|TRBV7-8|NA|TRBD2
TGTGCCAGCAGCTTAGTGCCAGCGGGAGGACCCTACGAGCAGTACTTC
CASSLVPAGGPYEQYF
>TRBJ1-6|TRBV5-5|few|NA
TGTGCCAGCAGCTTGACGGCCGCCGGGGTCCTCCACTTT
CASSLTAAGVLHF
>TRBJ2-3|TRBV4-1|NA|TRBD2
TGCGCCAGCAGCCAAGCCTCCGGGACTACCACAGATACGCAGTATTTT
CASSQASGTTTDTQYF
>TRBJ2-2|TRBV6-1|NA|NA
TGTGCCAGCAGTGACCGGGACACCGGGGAGCTGTTTTTT
CASSDRDTGELFF
>TRBJ1-4|TRBV19|NA|TRBD1
TGTGCCAGTAGTATAGCGGGGACAGAGAATGAAAAACTGTTTTTT
CASSIAGTENEKLFF
>TRBJ1-5|TRBV7-9|NA|TRBD1
TGTGCCAGCAGTCCCGGACAGGGCTGGGATCAGCCCCAGCATTTT
CASSPGQGWDQPQHF
>TRBJ1-5|TRBV19|NA|NA
TGTGCCAGTAGTGTCATGACAATCAATCAGCCCCAGCATTTT
CASSVMTINQPQHF
>TRBJ2-3|TRBV3-1/TRBV3-2|NA|NA
TGTGCCAGCAGCCAAGGTGGGGCCGCAGATACGCAGTATTTT
CASSQGGAADTQYF
>TRBJ2-5|TRBV7-9|NA|TRBD1
TGTGCCAGCAGCTTCCGGACAGGGACAATGGAAGAGACCCAGTACTTC
CASSFRTGTMEETQYF
>TRBJ1-5|TRBV7-9|NA|NA
TGTGCCAGCAGCTTAAACCCGGGGGAGGCCGGCGCGAGCAATCAGCCCCAGCATTTT
CASSLNPGEAGASNQPQHF
>TRBJ2-1|TRBV6-5|NA|TRBD2
TGTGCCAGCAGGGAGCGGGGTCCCTACAATGAGCAGTTCTTC
CASRERGPYNEQFF
>TRBJ1-2|TRBV5-4|NA|NA
TGTGCCAGCAGCTTGAACAGCCGAACGGACATGGAGGGGGGCTACACCTTC
CASSLNSRTDMEGGYTF
>TRBJ2-2|TRBV27|NA|NA
TGTGCCAGCTCCCGAGGGGGACGACATCCCGGGGAGCTGTTTTTT
CASSRGGRHPGELFF